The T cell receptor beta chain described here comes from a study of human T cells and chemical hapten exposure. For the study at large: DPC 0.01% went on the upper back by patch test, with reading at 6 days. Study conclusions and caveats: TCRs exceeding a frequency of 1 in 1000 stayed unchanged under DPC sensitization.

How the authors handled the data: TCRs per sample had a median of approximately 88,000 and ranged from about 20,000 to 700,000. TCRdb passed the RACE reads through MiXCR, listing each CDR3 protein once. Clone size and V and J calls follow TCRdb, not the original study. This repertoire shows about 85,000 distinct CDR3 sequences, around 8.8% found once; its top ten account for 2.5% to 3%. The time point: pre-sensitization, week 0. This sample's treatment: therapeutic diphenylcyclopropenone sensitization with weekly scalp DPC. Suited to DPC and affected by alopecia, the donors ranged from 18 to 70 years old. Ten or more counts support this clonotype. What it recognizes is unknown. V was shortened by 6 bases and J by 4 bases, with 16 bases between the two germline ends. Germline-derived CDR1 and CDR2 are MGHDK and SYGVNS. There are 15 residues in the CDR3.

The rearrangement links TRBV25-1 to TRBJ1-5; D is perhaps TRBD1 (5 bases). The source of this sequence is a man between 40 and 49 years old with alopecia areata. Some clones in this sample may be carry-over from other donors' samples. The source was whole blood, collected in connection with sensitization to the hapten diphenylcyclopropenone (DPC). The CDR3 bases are TGTGCCAGCAGCACCTCAGGGCAACCGAATCAGCCCCAGCATTTT. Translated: CASSTSGQPNQPQHF.